The 4 T cell receptor beta chains listed next were all sequenced from one sample in a study of blood T cell repertoires in COVID-19 (dated by TCRdb to the early 2020s). Receptor amplification or capture employed the immunoSEQ multiplex PCR assay. The source is immuneACCESS, and TCRdb retained only in-frame sequences with V and J called. Part of the clones is not carried over; for the studies checked, unresolved V genes explain less than half of this, and the remainder is unexplained. For this sample the table gives about 430,000 clones, of which around 90% were detected only once. The ten top clones hold approximately 0.92% of the sample. The specimen sequenced was peripheral blood. These receptors came from a man aged 18-30 years with COVID-19, enrolled during active disease.

The gene calls are TRBV18 and TRBJ2-1; D is uncertain. The CDR3 is 13 residues long. The V end was cut by 2 bases, the J end by 4 bases, with 6 bases between. The V gene's germline CDR1 is KGHSH and CDR2 LQKENI. As DNA, the CDR3 is TGTGCCAGCTCACCAAGAGATTACAATGAGCAGTTCTTC. This sequence encodes CASSPRDYNEQFF.

This clone showed up just a few times. The CDR3 sequence: CASSLVTRNTEAFF. CDR3 coding DNA: TGTGCCAGCTCACTAGTGACAAGGAACACTGAAGCTTTCTTT. This chain uses TRBV18 with TRBJ1-1; D is ambiguous. The V gene lost 4 bases and the J gene lost 1 base, with 10 bases spanning the gap. This CDR3 is built from 14 residues. Looked up from germline, CDR1 is KGHSH and CDR2 is LQKENI.

The V gene is TRBV3-1 (or the pseudogene TRBV3-2), the J gene TRBJ2-7, with 9 positions matching TRBD2. The CDR3 is 14 amino acids. CDR1 is LGHDT, CDR2 YNNKEL, per germline (reference sequence). With 6 bases clipped from V and 7 bases from J, the junction kept 10 bases outside the gene matches. CDR3 coding DNA: TGTGCCAGCAGGCGACTAGCGGACGCTGGGGAGCAGTACTTC. It translates to CASRRLADAGEQYF.

The chain links TRBV18 to TRBJ2-2, with D hard to call. Germline CDR1 KGHSH, CDR2 LQKENI. The length of the CDR3 is 15 residues. V was shortened by 2 bases and J by 0 bases, with 7 bases between the two germline ends. DNA of the CDR3: TGTGCCAGCTCACCAGGCCTGGCGAACACCGGGGAGCTGTTTTTT. Translated, it gives CASSPGLANTGELFF.